The rows below give T cell receptor beta chains drawn from one sample of a study of prognosis after radiotherapy for stage I lung cancer. TCRdb reanalysed the multiplex PCR reads using MiXCR and keeps one entry per CDR3 protein. This sample carries over 14,000 distinct CDR3 sequences, around three fifths of them seen once, and the ten largest clones take approximately 24%. Sample: PBMCs, taken before or after stereotactic body radiation therapy (not recorded which). The receptors come from a donor aged 50 or older with non-small cell lung cancer. Each CDR3 is given with its conserved first and last residue. Fields, in order: V gene, clone size, CDR3 length, D gene, J gene, CDR3 protein, CDR3 DNA. The D gene is left open where the match is weak. Clone size, where shown, is once, few, many, or a class for clones that have expanded.

v_call: TRBV5-1; clone_size: medium-sized; cdr3_length: 16; d_call: TRBD2; j_call: TRBJ2-1; cdr3_aa: CASSIRPGTSGGEQFF; cdr3_nt: TGCGCCAGCAGCATCCGTCCCGGGACTAGCGGGGGTGAGCAGTTCTTC
v_call: TRBV28; clone_size: medium-sized; cdr3_length: 17; d_call: TRBD2; j_call: TRBJ2-3; cdr3_aa: CASSLSPGLAGGDTQYF; cdr3_nt: TGTGCCAGCAGTTTATCCCCCGGACTAGCGGGTGGGGATACGCAGTATTTT
v_call: TRBV28; clone_size: NA; cdr3_length: 12; d_call: NA; j_call: TRBJ2-5; cdr3_aa: CASTDWPRTQYF; cdr3_nt: TGTGCCAGCACCGATTGGCCTCGGACCCAGTACTTC
v_call: TRBV20-1; clone_size: NA; cdr3_length: 14; d_call: NA; j_call: TRBJ2-2; cdr3_aa: CSATATGNTGKLFF; cdr3_nt: TGCAGTGCTACAGCGACGGGAAACACCGGGAAGCTGTTTTTT
v_call: TRBV7-9; clone_size: few; cdr3_length: 13; d_call: TRBD2; j_call: TRBJ2-3; cdr3_aa: CASSLAGGDTQYF; cdr3_nt: TGTGCCAGCAGCCTAGCGGGGGGAGATACGCAGTATTTT
v_call: TRBV2; clone_size: medium-sized; cdr3_length: 13; d_call: NA; j_call: TRBJ2-2; cdr3_aa: CASSYSGTGELFF; cdr3_nt: TGTGCCAGTTCTTATAGCGGCACCGGGGAGCTGTTTTTT
v_call: TRBV6-1; clone_size: medium-sized; cdr3_length: 11; d_call: NA; j_call: TRBJ2-3; cdr3_aa: CASSSTDTQYF; cdr3_nt: TGTGCCAGCAGTAGTACAGATACGCAGTATTTT
v_call: TRBV12-5; clone_size: many; cdr3_length: 14; d_call: TRBD2; j_call: TRBJ2-1; cdr3_aa: CASGLVEGLGQQFF; cdr3_nt: TGTGCTAGTGGTTTGGTAGAGGGACTAGGTCAGCAGTTCTTC
v_call: TRBV5-1; clone_size: many; cdr3_length: 15; d_call: NA; j_call: TRBJ1-4; cdr3_aa: CASSLEAGVEEKLFF; cdr3_nt: TGCGCCAGCAGCTTGGAGGCAGGGGTGGAGGAAAAACTGTTTTTT
v_call: TRBV7-7; clone_size: NA; cdr3_length: 17; d_call: TRBD1; j_call: TRBJ2-2; cdr3_aa: CASSLELGTGSAGELFF; cdr3_nt: TGTGCTAGCAGCTTAGAACTTGGGACAGGGAGCGCCGGGGAGCTGTTTTTT
v_call: TRBV5-1; clone_size: NA; cdr3_length: 14; d_call: NA; j_call: TRBJ2-7; cdr3_aa: CASSLVGGSYEQYF; cdr3_nt: TGCGCCAGCAGCTTGGTGGGGGGAAGCTACGAGCAGTACTTC
v_call: TRBV19; clone_size: NA; cdr3_length: 14; d_call: NA; j_call: TRBJ2-7; cdr3_aa: CASSTQTCSYEQYF; cdr3_nt: TGTGCCAGTAGTACCCAGACATGTTCCTACGAGCAGTACTTC
v_call: TRBV11-2; clone_size: NA; cdr3_length: 13; d_call: NA; j_call: TRBJ1-6; cdr3_aa: CASSLAGETPLHF; cdr3_nt: TGTGCCAGCAGCTTAGCTGGGGAGACACCCCTCCACTTT
v_call: TRBV28; clone_size: NA; cdr3_length: 14; d_call: TRBD1; j_call: TRBJ1-6; cdr3_aa: CASRRDSTNSPLHF; cdr3_nt: TGTGCCAGCAGACGGGACAGTACGAATTCACCCCTCCACTTT
v_call: TRBV7-9; clone_size: NA; cdr3_length: 16; d_call: TRBD2; j_call: TRBJ2-3; cdr3_aa: CASSLPFGLGTDTQYF; cdr3_nt: TGTGCCAGCAGCTTACCATTCGGACTAGGAACAGATACGCAGTATTTT
v_call: TRBV6-2/TRBV6-3; clone_size: many; cdr3_length: 13; d_call: NA; j_call: TRBJ2-3; cdr3_aa: CASSREVLDTQYF; cdr3_nt: TGTGCCAGCAGCAGGGAGGTCCTCGATACGCAGTATTTT
v_call: TRBV12-3/TRBV12-4; clone_size: many; cdr3_length: 17; d_call: NA; j_call: TRBJ2-2; cdr3_aa: CASSLALLAVNTGELFF; cdr3_nt: TGTGCCAGCAGTTTAGCTTTGTTAGCGGTTAACACCGGGGAGCTGTTTTTT
v_call: TRBV12-5; clone_size: NA; cdr3_length: 16; d_call: NA; j_call: TRBJ2-5; cdr3_aa: CASGPTPIGGRETQYF; cdr3_nt: TGTGCTAGTGGCCCAACCCCGATAGGGGGACGAGAGACCCAGTACTTC
v_call: TRBV7-9; clone_size: many; cdr3_length: 13; d_call: NA; j_call: TRBJ1-4; cdr3_aa: CASSLDPKEKLFF; cdr3_nt: TGTGCCAGCAGCTTAGATCCGAAGGAGAAACTGTTTTTT
v_call: TRBV4-3; clone_size: medium-sized; cdr3_length: 16; d_call: NA; j_call: TRBJ2-6; cdr3_aa: CASSQEQGSGANVLTF; cdr3_nt: TGCGCCAGCAGCCAAGAACAGGGCTCTGGGGCCAACGTCCTGACTTTC
v_call: TRBV11-2; clone_size: medium-sized; cdr3_length: 16; d_call: TRBD1; j_call: TRBJ2-2; cdr3_aa: CASSPDRDQWAGELFF; cdr3_nt: TGCGCCAGCAGCCCTGACAGGGACCAATGGGCCGGGGAGCTGTTTTTT
v_call: TRBV2; clone_size: many; cdr3_length: 15; d_call: TRBD2; j_call: TRBJ2-5; cdr3_aa: CASSELLAGEETQYF; cdr3_nt: TGTGCCAGCAGTGAACTCTTGGCGGGAGAGGAGACCCAGTACTTC
v_call: TRBV11-2; clone_size: NA; cdr3_length: 17; d_call: NA; j_call: TRBJ2-7; cdr3_aa: CASSFGPVERGAYEQYF; cdr3_nt: TGCGCCAGCAGCTTCGGCCCCGTGGAAAGGGGCGCCTACGAGCAGTACTTC
v_call: TRBV7-9; clone_size: medium-sized; cdr3_length: 15; d_call: NA; j_call: TRBJ2-3; cdr3_aa: CASSLGVASTDTQYF; cdr3_nt: TGTGCCAGCAGCTTAGGAGTAGCAAGCACAGATACGCAGTATTTT